The 29 T cell receptor beta chains below all came from one sample that was sequenced in a study of regulatory T cells in long-lasting Graves disease. Arm-PCR of CDR3 regions with iRepertoire HTBI primers generated TCR beta libraries. TCRdb reprocessed the multiplex PCR reads via MiXCR and lists one record per CDR3 protein. The data contain about 470,000 distinct CDR3 sequences, 20% to 25% of them singletons. Indicated time point: persistent/refractory GD, antithyroid drugs over 5 years with positive TRAb. RNA isolated from PBMCs was used to make the TCR library. The source was peripheral blood mononuclear cells (PBMCs), collected when the disease was refractory, from a patient treated with antithyroid drugs. These TCRs come from a female donor with Graves disease.

This clonotype was seen ten or more times. The V and J genes are TRBV15 and TRBJ1-5; TRBD1 might be the D (6 bases). CDR3 length: 16 residues. From germline, CDR1 is LNHNV and CDR2 YYDKDF (reference sequence). The V gene lost 5 bases and the J gene lost 0 bases, with 14 bases spanning the gap. DNA for the CDR3: TGTGCCACCAGCGTCAGGGGCAGTTATAGCAATCAGCCCCAGCATTTT. Its protein product is CATSVRGSYSNQPQHF.

Ten or more counts support this clonotype. J is TRBJ2-7 and V is TRBV28; 8 bases are shared with TRBD1. This CDR3 contains 15 residues. Looked up from germline, CDR1 is MDHEN and CDR2 is SYDVKM. After removal of 6 bases from V and 6 bases from J, the junction contained 13 bases not matched to a gene. Here the CDR3 reads CASRQMTGDAVEQYF. For the CDR3, the DNA is TGTGCCAGCAGACAGATGACAGGGGATGCCGTCGAGCAGTACTTC.

At least ten counts were recorded for this clonotype. The chain employs TRBV12-3 or TRBV12-4 and TRBJ2-7; unclear D gene. Trimming took off 3 bases at V and 3 bases at J, with 9 bases between the two ends. The CDR3 has 13 residues. In nucleotides, the CDR3 is TGTGCCAGCAGTTTTACGCAGAACTACGAGCAGTACTTC. This translates into CASSFTQNYEQYF.

Points on this clonotype: This may be a read error, as it is one base from a much larger clone. No conserved phenylalanine or tryptophan ends this CDR3, so it is likely a read error. This sequence joins TRBV7-2 and TRBJ2-5, with TRBD1 matching 11 bases. The J segment lost 2 bases and the V segment lost 5 bases, leaving 4 bases of the junction unmatched. The CDR3 consists of 15 residues. Germline CDR1 and CDR2: SGHTA and FQGNSA. Written as DNA, the CDR3 is TGTGCCAGCAGCCACCGGGACAGGGGGCAAGAGACCCAGTACTCC. Encoded protein: CASSHRDRGQETQYS.

This clonotype was detected many times. The J gene is TRBJ2-2, the V gene TRBV28, with D unclear. Trimming shortened V by 4 bases and J by 9 bases, and 6 bases separated the two germline ends. The length of the CDR3 is 11 residues. Germline CDR1 MDHEN, CDR2 SYDVKM. The CDR3 sequence is CASSSSRELFF. The CDR3 coding sequence is TGTGCCAGCAGTTCCAGCCGGGAGCTGTTTTTT. The variable domain in full, completed from reference TRBV28 and TRBJ2-2, reads DVKVTQSSRYLVKRTGEKVFLECVQDMDHENMFWYRQDPGLGLRLIYFSYDVKMKEKGDIPEGYSVSREKKERFSLILESASTNQTSMYLCASSSSRELFFGEGSRLTVL.

This chain connects TRBV20-1 to TRBJ1-6; D possibly corresponds to TRBD1 (6 bases). CDR1 and CDR2 (germline): DFQATT, SNEGSKA (reference sequence). Trimming left V 0 bases short and J 12 bases short, with 24 bases between. This CDR3 comprises 17 residues. The chain's CDR3 is CSARDDALQGYLQPLHF. CDR3 sequence (DNA): TGCAGTGCTAGAGATGATGCCTTACAGGGATACTTACAACCCCTCCACTTT.

The rearrangement uses TRBV14 and TRBJ1-1; D remains ambiguous. Trimming removed 4 bases from V and 2 bases from J, with 11 bases in between. The CDR3 has 14 residues. Looked up from germline, CDR1 is SGHDN and CDR2 is FVKESK. DNA for the CDR3: TGTGCCAGCAGCCCGTGGGATTTTAACACTGAAGCTTTCTTT. This translates into CASSPWDFNTEAFF.

The chain combines TRBV9 with TRBJ1-2, with 9 bases aligning to TRBD1. Per the germline V gene, CDR1 is SGDLS and CDR2 is YYNGEE. The CDR3 loop spans 15 amino acids. V lost 5 bases and J lost 0; bases outside the gene matches: 5. CDR3 sequence: CASSRTGGANYGYTF. In DNA form, the CDR3 reads TGTGCCAGCAGTCGTACAGGGGGCGCTAACTATGGCTACACCTTC.

The chain employs TRBV7-2 and TRBJ2-7, with D tentatively TRBD2 (5 bases). Germline V gene data show CDR1 as SGHTA and CDR2 as FQGNSA. The CDR3 contains 14 residues. The germline V and J ends were trimmed by 0 bases and 6 bases, with 12 bases remaining between them. DNA for the CDR3: TGTGCCAGCAGCTTAGCGGGAGCGGTTTCCGAGCAGTACTTC. It yields the protein CASSLAGAVSEQYF.

The rearrangement joins TRBV4-1 to TRBJ1-2, with D perhaps matching TRBD1 (5 bases). Germline loops: CDR1 MGHRA, CDR2 YSYEKL. Trimming cost V 1 base and J 6 bases, with 9 bases left between them. This CDR3 region has 13 residues. CDR3 sequence: CASSQVQGDGYTF. DNA for the CDR3: TGCGCCAGCAGCCAAGTCCAGGGCGATGGCTACACCTTC.

A word on this clonotype: A read error may explain this, as a much larger clone is one base away. This rearrangement joins TRBV12-3 or TRBV12-4 to TRBJ2-7; D not resolved. The CDR3 has 13 residues. CDR3 in amino acids: CASSFGPLYDQYF. The CDR3 DNA reads TGTGCCAGCAGTTTCGGACCCCTCTACGACCAGTACTTC.

The chain uses TRBV20-1 and TRBJ1-5; the D gene is possibly TRBD1 (5 bases). V lost 3 bases to trimming and J lost 7 bases, with 16 bases between them. The CDR3 has 14 amino acids. Germline lookup yields CDR1 DFQATT and CDR2 SNEGSKA (reference sequence). In nucleotides, the CDR3 is TGCAGTGCTAGTGGGGACCCCGGGGACCAGCCCCAGCATTTT. It specifies CSASGDPGDQPQHF.

V is TRBV7-8 and J is TRBJ2-7, with D maybe TRBD2 (6 bases). The germline gives CDR1 SGHVS, CDR2 FQNEAQ. CDR3 size: 15 residues. Trimming removed 4 bases at V and 1 base at J, with 14 bases between. Here the CDR3 reads CASSSRDWKSYEQYF. The CDR3, as DNA: TGTGCCAGCAGCTCGCGGGACTGGAAATCCTACGAGCAGTACTTC.

The chain is built from TRBV11-2 and TRBJ2-5; unclear D gene. The CDR3 covers 14 residues. V dropped 5 bases and J dropped 5 bases, with 15 bases sitting between them. Germline CDR1 SGHAT, CDR2 FQNNGV. The CDR3 region has the DNA TGTGCCAGCAGCCTAAACAGTTATCAGGAGACCCAGTACTTC. This codes for CASSLNSYQETQYF.

This clonotype was counted at least ten times. The chain uses TRBV28 and TRBJ1-5; 8 bases are a match to TRBD1. CDR3 length: 17 amino acids. The V segment lost 6 bases and the J segment 0 bases; nucleotides outside the gene matches: 10. The germline CDR1 and CDR2 sequences are MDHEN and SYDVKM. CDR3 residues: CASSPWGQEYSNQPQHF. The CDR3 DNA reads TGTGCCAGCAGCCCTTGGGGACAGGAGTATAGCAATCAGCCCCAGCATTTT.

This clonotype was found once. The rearrangement joins TRBV9 to TRBJ2-1; D is ambiguous. The V gene lost 0 bases and the J gene lost 6 bases, with 4 bases spanning the gap. The CDR3 totals 12 residues. In germline, CDR1 is SGDLS, CDR2 YYNGEE. CDR3 region: CASSVAFNEQFF. The CDR3 nucleotides read TGTGCCAGCAGCGTAGCCTTCAATGAGCAGTTCTTC.

The sample holds many counts of this clonotype. The gene calls are TRBV28 and TRBJ2-7, with D perhaps assigned TRBD1 or TRBD2 (5 bases each). Germline assignment: CDR1 MDHEN and CDR2 SYDVKM. The V end was cut by 6 bases, the J end by 6 bases, with 18 bases between. The CDR3 extends over 14 amino acids. The CDR3 region is CASSFRGKGLEQYF. DNA of the CDR3: TGTGCCAGCAGCTTCCGGGGAAAGGGGCTCGAGCAGTACTTC.

This clonotype occurred many times. The chain links TRBV7-8 to TRBJ1-3; no firm D call. This CDR3 contains 13 residues. Trimming shortened V by 5 bases and J by 3 bases, and 8 bases separated the two germline ends. Germline loops: CDR1 SGHVS, CDR2 FQNEAQ. CDR3 region: CASSLGFGNTIYF. The CDR3 DNA reads TGTGCCAGCAGCCTCGGCTTTGGAAACACCATATATTTT.

Worth noting for this clonotype: A much larger clonotype is one base distant, so this may be a read error. The rearrangement joins TRBV28 to TRBJ2-5; D is ambiguous. The V gene lost 4 bases and the J gene lost 1 base, with 16 bases spanning the gap. The CDR3 length is 16 residues. Germline loops: CDR1 MDHEN, CDR2 SYDVKM. CDR3 loop: CASSSPLHSPQETQYF. The CDR3 DNA is TGTGCCAGCAGTTCTCCCCTCCACAGCCCCCAAGAGACCCAGTACTTC.

This clonotype was observed many times. Written as DNA, the CDR3 is TGCGCCAGTCACGGACAGTCGAACACTGAAGCTTTCTTT. Encoded protein: CASHGQSNTEAFF. The genes are TRBV5-1 and TRBJ1-1; the D gene is possibly TRBD1 (6 bases). CDR1 is SGHRS and CDR2 is YFSETQ in the germline V gene. With 8 bases removed from V and 1 base from J, the gap between germline ends came to 12 bases. The CDR3 is 13 amino acids.

Notes on this clonotype: A single base separates this from a much larger clone, so it may be a read error. The V and J genes are TRBV6-1 and TRBJ2-5; TRBD1 aligns across 7 bases. The CDR3 has 14 residues. Germline lookup yields CDR1 MNHNS and CDR2 SASEGT. V shed 6 bases, J shed 5 bases, and the junction held 9 bases outside the gene matches. For the CDR3, the DNA is TGTGCCAGCAGGCTGACAGGGCGATCGGAGACCCAGTACTTC. Residues: CASRLTGRSETQYF.

The rearrangement joins TRBV20-1 to TRBJ1-5; TRBD1 matches at 7 bases. This CDR3 is built from 13 residues. Germline V gene sequence: CDR1 DFQATT, CDR2 SNEGSKA (reference sequence). The V and J ends lost 4 bases and 4 bases, in that order; junction bases with no gene match: 4. This chain's CDR3 is CSATPGQNQPQHF. The CDR3 DNA is TGCAGTGCTACACCGGGACAGAATCAGCCCCAGCATTTT.

In regard to this clonotype: One end of the junction varies from germline; a read error may be responsible. The chain recombines TRBV12-3 or TRBV12-4 with TRBJ2-7; TRBD2 is a possible D gene (6 bases). This CDR3 is built from 14 residues. The CDR3 DNA reads as TGTGCCAGCAGTTCCTTCGGACTACTATACGGGCAGTACTTC. This encodes CASSSFGLLYGQYF.

This chain uses TRBV6-5 with TRBJ1-2, with 8 bases matching TRBD1. Per germline, CDR1 MNHEY and CDR2 SVGAGI. V dropped 1 base and J dropped 4; count of bases not matched to a gene: 2. The CDR3 is 14 residues long. CDR3: CASSYLTGGYGYTF. The CDR3 bases are TGTGCCAGCAGTTACTTAACAGGGGGCTATGGCTACACCTTC.

This clonotype was recorded at least ten times. The chain couples TRBV29-1 to TRBJ1-4; weak D call: TRBD1 (6 bases). CDR1 SQVTM and CDR2 ANQGSEA come from the germline V gene. Trimming removed 6 bases from V and 5 bases from J, with 10 bases in between. The CDR3 is made up of 12 amino acids. Here the CDR3 reads CSVQGQNEKLFF. CDR3 nucleotides: TGCAGCGTACAGGGCCAAAATGAAAAACTGTTTTTT.

V gene TRBV30 combines with J gene TRBJ2-1; 7 positions match TRBD1. The CDR3 totals 12 residues. Germline V gives CDR1 GTSNPN, CDR2 SVGIG (reference sequence). After removal of 3 bases from V and 7 bases from J, the junction contained 3 bases not matched to a gene. CDR3 sequence reads: CAWRTGWNEQFF. The DNA of the CDR3 is TGTGCCTGGAGGACAGGGTGGAATGAGCAGTTCTTC.

V and J are TRBV6-1 and TRBJ2-7, with 7 nucleotides matching TRBD1. From germline, CDR1 is MNHNS and CDR2 SASEGT. The CDR3 extends over 15 amino acids. Trimming at V came to 6 bases and at J to 2 bases, leaving 10 bases not matched to a gene. CDR3 DNA: TGTGCCAGCAGATCGACAGGGTTTTCCACCTACGAGCAGTACTTC. Translating it yields CASRSTGFSTYEQYF.

This clonotype was seen at least ten times. The chain is built from TRBV2 and TRBJ1-2; tentatively, D is TRBD1 (6 bases). Deletions cut 3 bases from V and 14 bases from J, with 16 bases between. This CDR3 region has 12 residues. Germline V gives CDR1 SNHLY, CDR2 FYNNEI. Here the CDR3 reads CASSEDSLAGTF. The DNA for the CDR3 is TGTGCCAGCAGTGAGGACAGCCTGGCGGGTACCTTC.

This chain links TRBV29-1 with TRBJ1-5; D call uncertain. CDR1 is SQVTM and CDR2 is ANQGSEA in the germline V gene. The CDR3 runs to 14 residues. Trimming shortened V by 4 bases and J by 2 bases, and 12 bases separated the two germline ends. CDR3 nucleotides: TGCAGCGTTGCGAGTGGGATTGGCAATCAGCCCCAGCATTTT. Residues: CSVASGIGNQPQHF. The full variable domain, rest sourced from reference TRBV29-1 and TRBJ1-5, is SAVISQKPSRDICQRGTSLTIQCQVDSQVTMMFWYRQQPGQSLTLIATANQGSEATYESGFVIDKFPISRPNLTFSTLTVSNMSPEDSSIYLCSVASGIGNQPQHFGDGTRLSIL.